This T cell receptor beta chain was identified during a study of tumour-infiltrating T cells in Burkitt lymphoma. Assay used: immunoSEQ multiplex PCR; TCRdb lists only in-frame clones, some missing. The table shows some 2,500 clones, with 88% occurring only once. Turning to this clone: The sample contains more than one DNA sequence encoding this CDR3.

The germline V and J ends were trimmed by 1 base and 7 bases, with 12 bases remaining between them. The CDR3 spans 13 residues. The germline V gene has CDR1 SGHDT and CDR2 YYEEEE. The receptor was derived from a human donor with diffuse large B-cell lymphoma. The V and J genes are TRBV5-6 and TRBJ2-7; D is uncertain. The sample taken for sequencing was tumor tissue. The CDR3: CASSLLTRREQYF. The DNA for the CDR3 is TGTGCCAGCAGCTTGTTGACCCGCCGAGAGCAGTACTTC.